This T cell receptor (beta chain) was sequenced in a study of T cell responses to AZD1222 COVID-19 vaccine (dated by TCRdb to about 2021). Background on the whole study: A total of about 250 trial participants underwent TCR sequencing, of whom nearly 210 had received two doses of AZD1222 and 26 had received two doses of the MenACWY control vaccine. Trial participants were enrolled by age into 18-55, 56-69 and 70-plus year subgroups, with roughly 150, 30 and 60 TCR-sequenced participants respectively. Broader findings and caveats from the paper: Only a handful of AZD1222 recipients were SARS-CoV-2 seropositive at baseline, limiting conclusions about previously exposed vaccinees. A significant rise in spike-specific TCR breadth and depth was observed after two AZD1222 doses relative to day 0 and relative to MenACWY recipients. Reportedly, close to half of the unique spike-specific TCRs recognized epitopes lying outside the regions that are mutated in the B.1.351 and B.1.1.7 variants. Because no samples from the day 14 peak response were available, repertoires could be characterized only after the peak T cell response. In the small 56-69-year group, the increase in depth fell short of significance, most likely because of low power. Most participants were white British and females outnumbered males, and the authors suggested that clonal diversity may have been underestimated. Vaccine-associated CD4 TCRs spanned the whole spike protein, with dominant responses in regions 160-218 and 743-854.

The CDR3 regions of human TCRbeta chains were analyzed by immunosequencing. The paper's processing steps were these. Repertoire TCRs were matched against a reference library of SARS-CoV-2-specific TCRs generated with the MIRA antigen-specificity platform. Breadth was defined as the fraction of unique TCRs that were SARS-CoV-2-associated. Depth was defined as the fraction of total T cells that were SARS-CoV-2-associated. Using the MIRA data, each spike-specific TCR was mapped to the spike region that the TCR reacts to and placed in a CD4 or CD8 class. Log10-transformed breadth and depth values were compared by one-way ANOVA with Sidak's multiple comparisons tests. Sourced from immuneACCESS, this table was stored by TCRdb with only in-frame sequences that have V and J called. A share of the clones is absent; for the studies checked, an unresolved V gene accounts for under half, and the remainder has no known explanation. Clone size and V and J calls were adopted from that table, with D and trimming inferred from the DNA. The sample contains about 94,000 clones, around 89% of them found a single time. The top ten constitute roughly an eighth of the sample.

A word on this clone: Its antigen is currently not known. No quality values exist for individual bases; no much larger clone is one base distant.

The germline V gene gives CDR1 as SGDLS and CDR2 as YYNGEE. V is trimmed back by 0 bases and J by 5 bases, and the junction contains 4 bases that no gene match accounts for. The cysteine opens and the phenylalanine closes a CDR3 of 14 amino acids. Kept here is only the CDR3 DNA, which spans 42 bases and is read in frame from base 1. The time point label, as the study defines it: about 28 days (+/-7) after the second vaccine dose. AZD1222 recipients with second doses at about 4 weeks or about 12 weeks were pooled, because spike-specific TCR depth and breadth did not differ between schedules. Vaccinee samples came from UK trials COV001 and COV002, including a single-blind randomized controlled phase 2/3 trial of AZD1222 (ChAdOx1 nCoV-19) in healthy adults. Trial participant PBMC samples were collected at day 0 and day 28 after the second dose for TCRbeta chain sequencing.

Material: peripheral blood, obtained 28 days after the second AZD1222 dose. The rearranged chain carries TRBV9 and TRBJ1-1, with TRBD1 matching 7 junction bases. The clonotype originates from an adult who received the AZD1222 COVID-19 vaccine. The CDR3 in this case is CASSVGQGETEAFF. The DNA sequence is as follows: TGTGCCAGCAGCGTAGGTCAGGGGGAAACTGAAGCTTTCTTT.